Shown below are 23 T cell receptor beta chains from a single sample sequenced in a study of CD8 T cells in Susac syndrome. RNA totalling roughly 0.45 to 1 ug underwent reverse transcription with random hexamers. One entry per CDR3 protein, called by TCRdb with MiXCR from the immunoSEQ multiplex PCR reads. This sample has about 140,000 distinct CDR3 sequences; 94% occur once, and the top ten carry roughly 0.27%. The material sequenced was CD8+ T cells from PBMCs. The receptor set was obtained from a human donor in good health.

The rearrangement uses TRBV28 and TRBJ2-2, with 13 bases that match TRBD2. This CDR3 has 15 amino acids. Germline-derived CDR1 and CDR2 are MDHEN and SYDVKM. The trim removed 6 bases at V and 6 bases at J, leaving 4 bases unmatched. The CDR3 is CASRRTSGSAGELFF. DNA for the CDR3: TGTGCCAGCAGAAGGACTAGCGGGAGTGCCGGGGAGCTGTTTTTT.

This clonotype appeared a single time. The chain has TRBV27 and TRBJ2-1, with 9 bases lining up with TRBD2. Germline V gene data show CDR1 as MNHEY and CDR2 as SMNVEV (reference sequence). The CDR3 loop spans 13 amino acids. Trimming cost V 8 bases and J 4 bases; bases outside gene matches: 3. The CDR3 DNA is TGTGCCAGCGCCCTAGCGGGGTACAATGAGCAGTTCTTC. This codes for CASALAGYNEQFF.

A single count supports this clonotype. The chain couples TRBV6-6 to TRBJ1-1; D is unresolved. CDR3 length: 12 amino acids. The V gene lost 5 bases and the J gene lost 3 bases, with 7 bases spanning the gap. Per germline, CDR1 MNHNY and CDR2 SVGAGI (reference sequence). Here the CDR3 DNA reads TGTGCCAGCAGTCCCAGCTACACTGAAGCTTTCTTT. Encoded protein: CASSPSYTEAFF.

The chain employs TRBV29-1 and TRBJ2-7, with D hard to call. There are 11 residues in the CDR3. The V gene lost 3 bases and the J gene lost 4 bases, with 7 bases spanning the gap. The V gene's germline CDR1 is SQVTM and CDR2 ANQGSEA. Here the CDR3 reads CSVDDGYEQYF. Here the CDR3 DNA reads TGCAGCGTTGATGACGGTTACGAGCAGTACTTC.

This clonotype was detected only once. The rearrangement uses TRBV7-2 and TRBJ2-4, with 7 bases identical to TRBD1. V lost 4 bases, J lost 8 bases, and 8 bases stayed unmatched. Per germline, CDR1 SGHTA and CDR2 FQGNSA. The CDR3 runs to 14 residues. The CDR3 is CASSSSGTVHIQYF. CDR3 DNA: TGTGCCAGCAGCTCCTCCGGGACAGTACACATTCAGTACTTC. Full variable domain (outside the CDR3, taken from reference TRBV7-2 and TRBJ2-4): GAGVSQSPSNKVTEKGKDVELRCDPISGHTALYWYRQSLGQGLEFLIYFQGNSAPDKSGLPSDRFSAERTGGSVSTLTIQRTQQEDSAVYLCASSSSGTVHIQYFGAGTRLSVL.

The CDR3 is CAWGSGGTEAFF. DNA for the CDR3: TGTGCCTGGGGGAGTGGGGGCACTGAAGCTTTCTTT. The chain combines TRBV30 with TRBJ1-1, with D tentatively TRBD1 (5 bases). The CDR3 is made up of 12 amino acids. The germline V gene has CDR1 GTSNPN and CDR2 SVGIG (reference sequence). V was cut by 5 bases and J by 4 bases, with 11 bases left in between.

J is TRBJ2-7 and V is TRBV28; D is possibly TRBD1 (5 bases). CDR1 is MDHEN and CDR2 is SYDVKM in the germline V gene. The V end lost 7 bases, the J end lost 2 bases, and 18 bases lay between the germline ends. This CDR3 has 15 amino acids. The CDR3, as DNA: TGTGCCAGCACCACTACGCTGCAGGGTCCCTACGAGCAGTACTTC. It encodes CASTTTLQGPYEQYF. Drawing the rest from reference TRBV28 and TRBJ2-7, the complete variable domain is DVKVTQSSRYLVKRTGEKVFLECVQDMDHENMFWYRQDPGLGLRLIYFSYDVKMKEKGDIPEGYSVSREKKERFSLILESASTNQTSMYLCASTTTLQGPYEQYFGPGTRLTVT.

In its sample, this clonotype was seen a few times. The rearrangement uses TRBV6-5 and TRBJ2-1; D gene uncertain. The CDR3 sequence is 11 residues long. Germline CDR1 MNHEY, CDR2 SVGAGI. With 2 bases removed from V and 8 bases from J, the gap between germline ends came to 4 bases. CDR3 protein: CASSYSDEQFF. CDR3 DNA: TGTGCCAGCAGTTACAGCGATGAGCAGTTCTTC.

The gene calls are TRBV4-3 and TRBJ1-1, with D maybe TRBD1 (5 bases). This CDR3 has 16 residues. The germline gives CDR1 LGHNA, CDR2 YSLEER. With 0 bases removed from V and 1 base from J, the gap between germline ends came to 12 bases. The CDR3 is CASSQDAGNGNTEAFF. In DNA, the CDR3 is TGCGCCAGCAGCCAAGACGCAGGGAACGGGAACACTGAAGCTTTCTTT.

V usage is TRBV23-1 and J usage is TRBJ2-3; D perhaps matches TRBD2 (6 bases). TRBV23-1 is treated as an ORF (open reading frame) with a function not yet certain. Trimming removed 0 bases from V and 1 base from J, with 17 bases in between. CDR3 length: 18 residues. The CDR3 sequence: CASSQSISGEIGTDTQYF. CDR3 coding DNA: TGCGCCAGCAGTCAATCGATTTCGGGGGAAATTGGCACAGATACGCAGTATTTT.

In DNA, the CDR3 is TGTGCCAGCAGTCGGAGCGGATCTCCCCTCAATCAGTACTTC. Translating gives CASSRSGSPLNQYF. The chain has TRBV6-5 and TRBJ2-7, with D possibly being TRBD2 (5 bases). This CDR3 comprises 14 residues. Trimming pared 5 bases from V and 10 bases from J, leaving 21 bases between. In germline, CDR1 is MNHEY, CDR2 SVGAGI.

The chain uses TRBV20-1 and TRBJ1-1; D is unresolved. CDR3 length: 11 residues. V was shortened by 0 bases and J by 6 bases, with 5 bases between the two germline ends. Germline V lookup: CDR1 DFQATT, CDR2 SNEGSKA (reference sequence). DNA of the CDR3: TGCAGTGCTAGAGAAAGTTCTGAAGCTTTCTTT. Its translation is CSARESSEAFF.

This chain joins TRBV27 and TRBJ2-3; 11 bases line up with TRBD2. Germline lookup yields CDR1 MNHEY and CDR2 SMNVEV (reference sequence). V shed 6 bases and J 5 bases; nucleotides not matched to a gene: 4. This CDR3 has 14 residues. The CDR3 DNA is TGTGCCAGCAGACCCGGACTAGCGGGAGATACGCAGTATTTT. Its protein is CASRPGLAGDTQYF.

This chain uses TRBV29-1 with TRBJ1-1, with no clear D. CDR1 is SQVTM and CDR2 is ANQGSEA in the germline V gene. V lost 3 bases to trimming and J lost 8 bases, with 10 bases between them. The CDR3 runs to 11 residues. The CDR3 loop reads CSVEEAWEAFF. The DNA of the CDR3 is TGCAGCGTTGAGGAGGCGTGGGAAGCTTTCTTT. The full variable domain, with the rest looked up from reference TRBV29-1 and TRBJ1-1, is SAVISQKPSRDICQRGTSLTIQCQVDSQVTMMFWYRQQPGQSLTLIATANQGSEATYESGFVIDKFPISRPNLTFSTLTVSNMSPEDSSIYLCSVEEAWEAFFGQGTRLTVV.

In this sample, this clonotype turned up once. The genes are TRBV29-1 and TRBJ1-1; D not certain. The germline V gene has CDR1 SQVTM and CDR2 ANQGSEA. Trimming removed 4 bases at V and 3 bases at J, with 9 bases between. The CDR3 contains 12 residues. CDR3 nucleotide sequence: TGCAGCGTTGCGGGCCAGGACACTGAAGCTTTCTTT. Residues: CSVAGQDTEAFF.

As concerns this clonotype: A read error may produce the germline difference seen at one junction end. The chain uses TRBV27 and TRBJ2-1; 11 nucleotides match TRBD2. In germline, CDR1 is MNHEY, CDR2 SMNVEV (reference sequence). This CDR3 has 14 amino acids. CDR3 in DNA: TGCGCCAGCAGTTTTAGCGGGAGGGGGGGTGAGCAGTTCTTC. This codes for CASSFSGRGGEQFF.

This clonotype appeared once. The chain has TRBV15 and TRBJ2-7, with a weak D call TRBD2 (5 bases). The CDR3 covers 13 residues. Trimming removed 6 bases from V and 1 base from J, with 10 bases in between. Per the germline V gene, CDR1 is LNHNV and CDR2 is YYDKDF (reference sequence). The CDR3 is CATRGKRSYEQYF. The CDR3 nucleotides read TGTGCCACCAGAGGCAAGCGGTCCTACGAGCAGTACTTC. Filled out from reference TRBV15 and TRBJ2-7, the complete variable domain reads DAMVIQNPRYQVTQFGKPVTLSCSQTLNHNVMYWYQQKSSQAPKLLFHYYDKDFNNEADTPDNFQSRRPNTSFCFLDIRSPGLGDTAMYLCATRGKRSYEQYFGPGTRLTVT.

The chain links TRBV9 to TRBJ2-1, with D possibly matching TRBD2 (5 bases). Germline CDR1 SGDLS, CDR2 YYNGEE. V lost 3 bases to trimming and J lost 7 bases, with 17 bases between them. This CDR3 comprises 15 residues. This chain's CDR3 is CASSGGWGAENEQFF. The CDR3 DNA follows: TGTGCCAGCAGCGGTGGGTGGGGAGCGGAGAATGAGCAGTTCTTC.

This chain uses TRBV7-8 with TRBJ2-5, with 15 bases that match TRBD2. The CDR3 spans 19 residues. J gave up 5 bases and V 2 bases, and 12 bases lay outside the gene matches. Germline V gene data show CDR1 as SGHVS and CDR2 as FQNEAQ. DNA for the CDR3: TGTGCCAGCAGCTTATATCCTGGACTAGCGGGAGGGCCAGTGGAGACCCAGTACTTC. Translation gives CASSLYPGLAGGPVETQYF.

This chain links TRBV7-9 with TRBJ2-1; TRBD2 matches at 8 bases. V dropped 5 bases and J dropped 8; count of bases not matched to a gene: 11. The CDR3 contains 15 residues. Germline V gene lookup returns CDR1 SEHNR and CDR2 FQNEAQ (reference sequence). This CDR3 is CASSQQTSVRDEQFF. CDR3 sequence (DNA): TGTGCCAGCAGCCAGCAGACTAGCGTTCGCGATGAGCAGTTCTTC.

This clonotype has only one observation. V is TRBV20-1 and J is TRBJ2-7, with D tentatively TRBD1 or TRBD2 (5 bases each). Trimming removed 4 bases at V and 2 bases at J, with 18 bases between. This CDR3 contains 15 residues. Germline values: CDR1 DFQATT, CDR2 SNEGSKA (reference sequence). CDR3 DNA: TGCAGTGCTAAAACCTGGGACCGACCAGCCTACGAGCAGTACTTC. Translating gives CSAKTWDRPAYEQYF.

This chain uses TRBV20-1 with TRBJ2-1; no clear D. The germline V gene encodes CDR1 DFQATT and CDR2 SNEGSKA (reference sequence). Trimming shortened V by 0 bases and J by 9 bases, and 12 bases separated the two germline ends. CDR3 length equals 13 residues. CDR3 region: CSARDWVVGEQFF. The CDR3, as DNA: TGCAGTGCTAGAGATTGGGTAGTCGGTGAGCAGTTCTTC.

The V call is TRBV19, the J call TRBJ2-1; D unclear. V was pared by 1 base and J by 7 bases, with 5 bases between. CDR3 length: 12 residues. Germline-derived CDR1 and CDR2 are LNHDA and SQIVND (reference sequence). The CDR3 is CASSIAWNEQFF. DNA of the CDR3: TGTGCCAGTAGTATAGCTTGGAATGAGCAGTTCTTC.